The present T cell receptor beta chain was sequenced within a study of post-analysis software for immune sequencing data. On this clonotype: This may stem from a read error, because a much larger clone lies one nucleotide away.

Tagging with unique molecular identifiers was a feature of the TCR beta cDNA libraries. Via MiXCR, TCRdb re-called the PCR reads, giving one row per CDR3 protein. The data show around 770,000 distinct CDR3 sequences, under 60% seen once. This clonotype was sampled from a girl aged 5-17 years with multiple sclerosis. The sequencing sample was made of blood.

CDR3 protein: CASSLDSANYGYTF. CDR3 nucleotides: TGCGCCAGCAGCTTGGACAGCGCTAACTATGGCTACACCTTC. The chain couples TRBV5-1 to TRBJ1-2; no firm D call. The germline gives CDR1 SGHRS, CDR2 YFSETQ. There are 14 residues in the CDR3. V gave up 0 bases and J gave up 0 bases, with 6 bases separating them.